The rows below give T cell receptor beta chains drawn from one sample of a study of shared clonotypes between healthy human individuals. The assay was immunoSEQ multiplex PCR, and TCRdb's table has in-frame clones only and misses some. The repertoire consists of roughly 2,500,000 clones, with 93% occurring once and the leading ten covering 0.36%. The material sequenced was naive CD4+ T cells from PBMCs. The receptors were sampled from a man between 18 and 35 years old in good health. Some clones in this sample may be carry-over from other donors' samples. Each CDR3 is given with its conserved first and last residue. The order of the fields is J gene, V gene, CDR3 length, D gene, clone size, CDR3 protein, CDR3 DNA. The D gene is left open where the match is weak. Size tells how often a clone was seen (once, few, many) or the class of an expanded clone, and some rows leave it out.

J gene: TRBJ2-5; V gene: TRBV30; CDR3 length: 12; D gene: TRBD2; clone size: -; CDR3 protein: CAWSGSGETQYF; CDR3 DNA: TGTGCCTGGAGTGGTAGCGGGGAGACCCAGTACTTC
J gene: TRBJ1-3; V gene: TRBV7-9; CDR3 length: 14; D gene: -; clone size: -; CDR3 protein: CASSLAAVRNTIYF; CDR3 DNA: TGTGCCAGCAGCTTAGCGGCGGTCCGGAACACCATATATTTT
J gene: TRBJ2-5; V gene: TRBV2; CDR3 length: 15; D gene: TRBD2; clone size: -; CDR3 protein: CASSQGLADPGEQYF; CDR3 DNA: TGTGCCAGCAGCCAAGGACTAGCGGACCCGGGGGAGCAGTACTTC
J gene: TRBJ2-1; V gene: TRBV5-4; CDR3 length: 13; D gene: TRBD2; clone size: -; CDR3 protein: CASSLKAGNEQFF; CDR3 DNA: TGTGCCAGCAGCTTAAAAGCGGGAAATGAGCAGTTCTTC
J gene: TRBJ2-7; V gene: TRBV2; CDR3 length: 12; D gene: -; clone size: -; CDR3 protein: CASKRLEYEQYF; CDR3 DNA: TGTGCCAGCAAGAGACTCGAATACGAGCAGTACTTC
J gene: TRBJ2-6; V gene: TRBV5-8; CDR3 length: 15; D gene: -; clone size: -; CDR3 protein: CASSPTGSGANVLTF; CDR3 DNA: TGTGCCAGCAGTCCTACAGGGTCTGGGGCCAACGTCCTGACTTTC
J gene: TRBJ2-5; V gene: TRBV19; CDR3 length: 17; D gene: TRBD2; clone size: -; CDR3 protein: CASSRTSGRPTGETQYF; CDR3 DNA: TGTGCCAGTAGTCGGACTAGCGGGAGGCCAACGGGGGAGACCCAGTACTTC
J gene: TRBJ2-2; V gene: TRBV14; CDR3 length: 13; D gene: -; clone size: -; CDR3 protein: CASSARGAGELFF; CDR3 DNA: TGTGCCAGCAGCGCCAGGGGGGCCGGGGAGCTGTTTTTT
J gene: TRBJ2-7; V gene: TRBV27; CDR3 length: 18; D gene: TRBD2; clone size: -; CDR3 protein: CASSLGGGSGMWYYEQYF; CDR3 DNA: TGTGCCAGCAGTTTAGGGGGGGGTTCGGGTATGTGGTACTACGAGCAGTACTTC
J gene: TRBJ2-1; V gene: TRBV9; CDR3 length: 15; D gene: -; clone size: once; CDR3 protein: CASSVGERPYNEQFF; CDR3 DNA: TGTGCCAGCAGCGTAGGAGAGCGGCCCTACAATGAGCAGTTCTTC
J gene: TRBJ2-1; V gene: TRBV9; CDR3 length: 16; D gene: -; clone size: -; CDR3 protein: CASSRGDRGSYNEQFF; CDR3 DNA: TGTGCCAGCAGCCGCGGAGATAGGGGGTCCTACAATGAGCAGTTCTTC
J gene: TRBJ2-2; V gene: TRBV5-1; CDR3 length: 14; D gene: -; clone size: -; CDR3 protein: CASRPNMGTGELFF; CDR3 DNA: TGCGCCAGCAGACCTAACATGGGCACCGGGGAGCTGTTTTTT
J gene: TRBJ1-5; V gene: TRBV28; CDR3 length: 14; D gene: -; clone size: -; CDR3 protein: CASSSPSNNQPQHF; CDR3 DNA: TGTGCCAGCTCCAGCCCCAGTAACAATCAGCCCCAGCATTTT
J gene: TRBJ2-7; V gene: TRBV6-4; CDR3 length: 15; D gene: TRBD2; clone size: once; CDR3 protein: CASSAGLAGMYEQYF; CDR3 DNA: TGTGCCAGCAGCGCGGGACTAGCGGGAATGTACGAGCAGTACTTC
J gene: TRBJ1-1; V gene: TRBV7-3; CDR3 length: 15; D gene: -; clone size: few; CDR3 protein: CASSSGGGVVVEAFF; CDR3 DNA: TGTGCCAGCAGCTCTGGTGGGGGAGTCGTGGTCGAAGCTTTCTTT
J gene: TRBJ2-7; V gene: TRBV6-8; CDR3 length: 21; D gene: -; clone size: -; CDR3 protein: CASSYPPRQGSSGSASYEQYF; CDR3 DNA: TGTGCCAGCAGTTACCCACCCCGACAGGGGAGCAGCGGGAGTGCTTCCTACGAGCAGTACTTC